This entry concerns a single TCR beta chain. Antigen unknown. V lost 3 bases and J lost 0; bases outside the gene matches: 7. Germline V CDR1 and CDR2: SQVTM, ANQGSEA. This CDR3 has 16 amino acids. The sample originates from a study of early T cells in non-severe SARS-CoV-2 infection. The overall study: Chains stayed unpaired after sequencing of bulk RNA from unsorted whole blood.

Study results and caveats: Reliance on VDJdb matching favored anti-spike CD8 responses; private and CD4 specificities were missed.

Tagging with unique molecular identifiers was applied to individual cDNA molecules. One entry per CDR3 protein, called by TCRdb with MiXCR from the 5' RACE reads. Here the sample spans 75,000 to 90,000 distinct CDR3 sequences, more than 13% being singletons. The chain combines TRBV29-1 with TRBJ2-7; 11 bases map to TRBD2. The sequence was obtained from an adult who was a healthcare worker with PCR-confirmed SARS-CoV-2 infection or an uninfected control (not recorded which). Sequencing was carried out using whole blood. The CDR3 loop reads CSVEGPSGRSSYEQYF. The CDR3 DNA reads TGCAGCGTTGAGGGGCCTAGCGGGAGGAGCTCCTACGAGCAGTACTTC.